The present T cell receptor beta chain was sequenced within a study of T cells in Graves' hyperthyroidism and ophthalmopathy. Whole-study findings and limits: Ophthalmopathy was identified by the model a median about six months ahead of onset.

There are many counts of this clonotype. Antigen: not known. Diagnoses were made from clinical symptoms, serum measures (thyroxine and TRAb), thyroid ultrasound and orbital computed tomography. Regions amplified from RNA transcripts were the TCR beta CDR3 regions. Initially, a first-round RT-PCR of the TCR CDR3 employed the HTBI primer set. One entry per CDR3 protein results from TCRdb running MiXCR on the multiplex PCR reads. Seen here are 200,000 to 250,000 distinct CDR3 sequences, more than 20% observed once, and the top ten hold under 40%. From germline, CDR1 is DFQATT and CDR2 SNEGSKA (reference sequence). Losses at the gene ends were 6 bases for V and 5 bases for J; bases not matched to a gene: 5. There are 14 residues in the CDR3.

This clonotype was obtained from a woman aged 40-49 years with Graves' ophthalmopathy. The sample was blood. The chain links TRBV20-1 to TRBJ2-2; 11 bases are a match to TRBD1. CDR3 nucleotide sequence: TGCAGTGCCACCGGGACAGGGGGAACCGGGGAGCTGTTTTTT. Translating it yields CSATGTGGTGELFF.